What follows are 22 T cell receptor beta chains derived from one specimen sequenced in a study of blood T cell repertoires in COVID-19. The data were produced by immunoSEQ multiplex PCR, yet TCRdb's version contains in-frame clones alone and is incomplete. This table has roughly 290,000 clones, over 80% appearing once. The specimen was peripheral blood. These receptor sequences come from a woman in her forties or fifties with active or convalescent COVID-19.

The chain uses TRBV5-1 and TRBJ1-1; D might be TRBD1 (5 bases). The V end was cut by 0 bases, the J end by 4 bases, with 7 bases between. The germline CDR1 and CDR2 sequences are SGHRS and YFSETQ. This CDR3 comprises 13 residues. The chain's CDR3 is CASSLGTGTEAFF. The CDR3 nucleotides read TGCGCCAGCAGCTTGGGCACAGGCACTGAAGCTTTCTTT.

This sequence joins TRBV11-2 and TRBJ2-4; TRBD2 matches 7 bases. Germline CDR1 reads SGHAT; CDR2 reads FQNNGV. CDR3 size: 16 residues. Trimming took 5 bases from V and 1 from J; bases not matched to a gene: 8. In DNA, the CDR3 is TGTGCCAGCAGCGACCCCATGGGGGGGGCCAAAAACATTCAGTACTTC. It encodes CASSDPMGGAKNIQYF.

The chain joins TRBV5-5 to TRBJ1-5, with TRBD1 as a possible D gene (5 bases). The CDR3 covers 15 residues. Deletions cut 4 bases from V and 7 bases from J, with 18 bases between. Germline CDR1 reads SGHKS; CDR2 reads YYEKEE (reference sequence). The CDR3 DNA reads as TGTGCCAGCAGCCTCACCCCAGGGAACGGCCAGCCCCAGCATTTT. Amino acids: CASSLTPGNGQPQHF.

J is TRBJ2-2 and V is TRBV19; D possibly corresponds to TRBD1 (6 bases). Germline lookup yields CDR1 LNHDA and CDR2 SQIVND (reference sequence). V dropped 5 bases and J dropped 2 bases, with 15 bases sitting between them. The CDR3 runs to 16 residues. CDR3 loop: CASSRPRGPNTGELFF. In nucleotides, the CDR3 is TGTGCCAGTAGTCGCCCCAGGGGACCTAACACCGGGGAGCTGTTTTTT.

This rearrangement joins TRBV5-1 to TRBJ2-1, with 7 bases aligning to TRBD1. The V and J ends lost 0 bases and 5 bases, in that order; junction bases with no gene match: 5. The CDR3 is 15 amino acids. Germline V CDR1 and CDR2: SGHRS, YFSETQ. As DNA, the CDR3 is TGCGCCAGCAGCTTGGAAGGGACAGAGGACAATGAGCAGTTCTTC. Amino acid sequence: CASSLEGTEDNEQFF.

The rearrangement uses TRBV28 and TRBJ1-1; 8 positions match TRBD1. The junction had 12 bases not matched to a gene; V was cut back by 6 bases and J by 0 bases. The CDR3 consists of 17 residues. Germline loops: CDR1 MDHEN, CDR2 SYDVKM. The CDR3 loop is CASSPIQGALMNTEAFF. The DNA of the CDR3 is TGTGCCAGCAGCCCTATTCAGGGGGCTCTAATGAACACTGAAGCTTTCTTT.

This clone was observed a handful of times. The rearrangement uses TRBV6-1 and TRBJ1-5; D unclear. The ends were cut back, 3 bases at V and 2 bases at J, with 8 bases in the middle. This CDR3 contains 14 residues. Germline lookup yields CDR1 MNHNS and CDR2 SASEGT. CDR3 DNA: TGTGCCAGCAGTGATGAATCGGGCAATCAGCCCCAGCATTTT. It translates to CASSDESGNQPQHF.

The genes are TRBV7-9 and TRBJ1-1; TRBD1 agrees at 8 bases. The CDR3 length is 18 residues. The germline CDR1 and CDR2 sequences are SEHNR and FQNEAQ (reference sequence). Trimming removed 0 bases from V and 0 bases from J; junction bases left unmatched: 9. The CDR3 DNA reads TGTGCCAGCAGCTTAGCCGCCTTCAGGGGGCGGGTGAACACTGAAGCTTTCTTT. Its translation: CASSLAAFRGRVNTEAFF.

The V call is TRBV5-1, the J call TRBJ2-7; perhaps TRBD2 as D (5 bases). Germline CDR1 is SGHRS and CDR2 is YFSETQ. CDR3 size: 14 residues. Deletions cut 2 bases from V and 0 bases from J, with 9 bases between. The CDR3 region is CASSLLGSSYEQYF. DNA for the CDR3: TGCGCCAGCAGCTTACTAGGGAGCTCCTACGAGCAGTACTTC. The variable domain in full, completed from reference TRBV5-1 and TRBJ2-7, reads KAGVTQTPRYLIKTRGQQVTLSCSPISGHRSVSWYQQTPGQGLQFLFEYFSETQRNKGNFPGRFSGRQFSNSRSEMNVSTLELGDSALYLCASSLLGSSYEQYFGPGTRLTVT.

This clone has just a few counts. The V call is TRBV5-1, the J call TRBJ2-5, with 9 bases fitting TRBD2. CDR1 and CDR2 (germline): SGHRS, YFSETQ. The CDR3 is 19 residues long. J was trimmed by 5 bases and V by 4 bases; bases with no gene match: 21. The CDR3 DNA reads TGCGCCAGCAGCCACAAGTGGGTAGAGGGCGGGAGGGCCCTCGAGACCCAGTACTTC. As protein: CASSHKWVEGGRALETQYF.

This chain connects TRBV9 to TRBJ2-3, with TRBD2 identical over 9 bases. This CDR3 is built from 17 residues. Per the germline V gene, CDR1 is SGDLS and CDR2 is YYNGEE. V was pared by 3 bases and J by 5 bases, with 13 bases of the junction left unmatched. CDR3: CASSARQGTSMVDTQYF. The DNA of the CDR3 is TGTGCCAGCAGCGCCCGGCAGGGGACTAGCATGGTAGATACGCAGTATTTT.

A single count supports this clone. V and J are TRBV7-3 and TRBJ2-5; 8 nucleotides agree with TRBD2. This CDR3 is built from 16 residues. V dropped 0 bases and J dropped 3; count of bases not matched to a gene: 6. Germline loops: CDR1 SGHTA, CDR2 FQGTGA. CDR3 in amino acids: CASSLTGAGGEETQYF. CDR3 nucleotides: TGTGCCAGCAGCTTAACTGGGGCGGGAGGTGAAGAGACCCAGTACTTC.

The chain links TRBV5-3 to TRBJ2-5; D is perhaps TRBD2 (6 bases). TRBV5-3 is an ORF; its function is uncertain. The V gene lost 5 bases and the J gene lost 5 bases, with 34 bases spanning the gap. This CDR3 is built from 20 residues. In DNA, the CDR3 is TGTGCCAGAAGGGTCGACTCCATAAAACCTCCGTGTACTAGCCGCGAGACCCAGTACTTC. It specifies CARRVDSIKPPCTSRETQYF.

The chain is built from TRBV7-9 and TRBJ2-7; possible D gene TRBD2, 6 bases. Germline CDR1 and CDR2: SEHNR and FQNEAQ (reference sequence). With 7 bases removed from V and 2 bases from J, the gap between germline ends came to 21 bases. The CDR3 contains 16 residues. This CDR3 is CASIPREAGPPYEQYF. CDR3 coding DNA: TGTGCCAGCATCCCAAGGGAGGCAGGCCCACCCTACGAGCAGTACTTC. Looking up the rest from reference TRBV7-9 and TRBJ2-7 gives the full variable domain: DTGVSQNPRHKITKRGQNVTFRCDPISEHNRLYWYRQTLGQGPEFLTYFQNEAQLEKSRLLSDRFSAERPKGSFSTLEIQRTEQGDSAMYLCASIPREAGPPYEQYFGPGTRLTVT.

The chain carries TRBV2 and TRBJ1-6, with D possibly TRBD1 on 6 matching bases. V was cut by 4 bases and J by 0 bases, with 10 bases left in between. Germline V CDR1 and CDR2: SNHLY, FYNNEI. This CDR3 comprises 16 residues. Written as DNA, the CDR3 is TGTGCCAGCAGTGTAGGGGGTAGCTCCTATAATTCACCCCTCCACTTT. This gives the protein CASSVGGSSYNSPLHF.

This chain links TRBV5-1 with TRBJ2-5, with a weak D call TRBD2 (6 bases). Deletions cut 5 bases from V and 5 bases from J, with 16 bases between. CDR1 is SGHRS and CDR2 is YFSETQ in the germline V gene. This CDR3 has 14 amino acids. CDR3 sequence (DNA): TGCGCCAGCAGTCCCCCTAGCGATCTGGAGACCCAGTACTTC. Translated: CASSPPSDLETQYF.

This clone was observed a single time. The gene calls are TRBV5-6 and TRBJ2-7; 13 nucleotides line up with TRBD2. The junction had 1 base not matched to a gene; V was cut back by 5 bases and J by 2 bases. CDR3 length equals 14 residues. CDR1 and CDR2 (germline): SGHDT, YYEEEE. The CDR3 region has the DNA TGTGCCAGCAGAACTAGCGGGAGGGCCTACGAGCAGTACTTC. This sequence encodes CASRTSGRAYEQYF.

This clone was found once. The chain carries TRBV11-2 and TRBJ2-5; perhaps TRBD1 as D (6 bases). The germline CDR1 and CDR2 sequences are SGHAT and FQNNGV. This CDR3 has 13 amino acids. Deletions cut 3 bases from V and 4 bases from J, with 9 bases between. This chain's CDR3 is CASSFNRAETQYF. The CDR3 DNA reads TGTGCCAGCAGCTTCAACAGGGCAGAGACCCAGTACTTC. Full variable domain (missing parts from reference TRBV11-2 and TRBJ2-5): EAGVAQSPRYKIIEKRQSVAFWCNPISGHATLYWYQQILGQGPKLLIQFQNNGVVDDSQLPKDRFSAERLKGVDSTLKIQPAKLEDSAVYLCASSFNRAETQYFGPGTRLLVL.

The rearrangement uses TRBV7-9 and TRBJ2-7, with 8 bases matching TRBD2. V was clipped by 6 bases and J by 1 base; unmatched bases: 5. Germline assignment: CDR1 SEHNR and CDR2 FQNEAQ (reference sequence). This CDR3 comprises 14 residues. DNA of the CDR3: TGTGCCAGCAGACCCGGGACTAGTTCCTACGAGCAGTACTTC. Translating gives CASRPGTSSYEQYF.

V usage is TRBV13 and J usage is TRBJ2-7; D ambiguous. The CDR3 loop spans 14 amino acids. Looked up from germline, CDR1 is PRHDT and CDR2 is FYEKMQ (reference sequence). Trimming removed 0 bases at V and 3 bases at J, with 9 bases between. CDR3 DNA: TGTGCCAGCAGCTTAGGTAGGAACTACTACGAGCAGTACTTC. Residues: CASSLGRNYYEQYF.

The V and J genes are TRBV4-1 and TRBJ2-7; D perhaps matches TRBD2 (6 bases). The CDR3 consists of 16 residues. Germline values: CDR1 MGHRA, CDR2 YSYEKL. Trimming stripped 0 bases from V and 0 bases from J, with 12 bases between. CDR3 sequence (DNA): TGCGCCAGCAGCCAAGATCCTAGCGCGAGCTCCTACGAGCAGTACTTC. Protein sequence: CASSQDPSASSYEQYF.

The chain combines TRBV19 with TRBJ1-1, with 10 positions matching TRBD1. The V and J ends lost 5 bases and 5 bases, in that order; junction bases with no gene match: 2. In germline, CDR1 is LNHDA, CDR2 SQIVND (reference sequence). The CDR3 totals 13 residues. CDR3 region: CASSGTGATEAFF. Written as DNA, the CDR3 is TGTGCCAGTAGTGGGACAGGGGCGACTGAAGCTTTCTTT.